Below, 10 T cell receptor beta chains from the same sample are listed, as sequenced in a study of blood T cell repertoires in COVID-19. Produced via immunoSEQ multiplex PCR; TCRdb's table is partial and in-frame only. The sample contains 210,000 or so clones, almost 85% of which appear only once. The specimen sequenced was peripheral blood. The receptors derive from a woman in her seventies with active or convalescent COVID-19.

J is TRBJ1-5 and V is TRBV4-1; tentatively, D is TRBD1 (5 bases). Germline lookup yields CDR1 MGHRA and CDR2 YSYEKL. Trimming took off 3 bases at V and 5 bases at J, with 14 bases between the two ends. The CDR3 spans 15 residues. CDR3: CASSQIQGTDQPQHF. In nucleotides, the CDR3 is TGCGCCAGCAGCCAGATTCAGGGTACGGATCAGCCCCAGCATTTT.

The chain carries TRBV5-6 and TRBJ1-4; maybe TRBD1 (5 bases). V was trimmed by 4 bases and J by 3 bases, leaving 16 bases between them. This CDR3 is built from 16 residues. Looked up from germline, CDR1 is SGHDT and CDR2 is YYEEEE. CDR3 protein: CASSNNPGIANEKLFF. The CDR3 bases are TGTGCCAGCAGCAACAACCCAGGGATAGCTAATGAAAAACTGTTTTTT.

The chain recombines TRBV6-1 with TRBJ1-2; TRBD1 is a possible D gene (5 bases). Germline V gene lookup returns CDR1 MNHNS and CDR2 SASEGT. V was trimmed by 1 base and J by 2 bases, leaving 8 bases between them. The CDR3 consists of 14 residues. CDR3 DNA sequence: TGTGCCAGCAGTGAAGGGGGCCAGAACTATGGCTACACCTTC. Its protein is CASSEGGQNYGYTF.

This clone appeared once. The chain links TRBV3-1 (or the pseudogene TRBV3-2) to TRBJ1-3; D possibly corresponds to TRBD1 (6 bases). CDR3 size: 14 residues. V gave up 5 bases and J gave up 4 bases, with 12 bases separating them. The germline gives CDR1 LGHDT, CDR2 YNNKEL (reference sequence). CDR3 nucleotide sequence: TGTGCCAGCAGCAATCAGGGGTGGGGAAACACCATATATTTT. Its translation is CASSNQGWGNTIYF.

The V call is TRBV19, the J call TRBJ1-2; D uncertain. V was cut by 8 bases and J by 4 bases, with 20 bases left in between. CDR1 and CDR2 from the germline V gene are LNHDA and SQIVND (reference sequence). The CDR3 length is 15 residues. The CDR3 loop is CASLPAGGSFYGYTF. In nucleotides, the CDR3 is TGTGCCAGTCTTCCGGCGGGAGGATCTTTCTATGGCTACACCTTC.

The chain recombines TRBV3-1 (or the pseudogene TRBV3-2) with TRBJ2-7; 8 bases align to TRBD1. The V and J ends lost 2 bases and 5 bases, in that order; junction bases with no gene match: 5. The CDR3 has 14 amino acids. The germline V gene has CDR1 LGHDT and CDR2 YNNKEL (reference sequence). CDR3: CASSQLTGENEQYF. DNA of the CDR3: TGTGCCAGCAGCCAACTGACAGGGGAGAACGAGCAGTACTTC.

This chain uses TRBV19 with TRBJ2-6, with TRBD2 identical over 7 bases. V dropped 4 bases and J dropped 2; count of bases not matched to a gene: 5. The germline gives CDR1 LNHDA, CDR2 SQIVND (reference sequence). This CDR3 contains 16 residues. The CDR3 reads CASSSQGGAGANVLTF. CDR3 nucleotide sequence: TGTGCCAGTAGTAGCCAGGGAGGGGCTGGGGCCAACGTCCTGACTTTC. The variable domain in full, with the rest retrieved from reference TRBV19 and TRBJ2-6, is DGGITQSPKYLFRKEGQNVTLSCEQNLNHDAMYWYRQDPGQGLRLIYYSQIVNDFQKGDIAEGYSVSREKKESFPLTVTSAQKNPTAFYLCASSSQGGAGANVLTFGAGSRLTVL.

The chain links TRBV28 to TRBJ2-7, with D unresolved. This CDR3 comprises 13 residues. Germline CDR1 reads MDHEN; CDR2 reads SYDVKM. The V and J ends lost 4 bases and 4 bases respectively, with 11 bases between them. The CDR3 region has the DNA TGTGCCAGCAGTTCCCCCCAGGTATACGAGCAGTACTTC. Its protein is CASSSPQVYEQYF.

The chain combines TRBV10-3 with TRBJ2-7; possible D gene TRBD1, 5 bases. Germline CDR1 and CDR2: ENHRY and SYGVKD. V lost 4 bases and J lost 3, with 13 bases in between. The CDR3 extends over 14 amino acids. In DNA, the CDR3 is TGTGCCATCAGTGGGCCAGGGTCTGACTACGAGCAGTACTTC. Its translation is CAISGPGSDYEQYF.

Notes on this clone: Other DNA variants within this sample encode the same CDR3. The J gene is TRBJ1-5, the V gene TRBV6-5; tentatively, D is TRBD1 (5 bases). Germline V CDR1 and CDR2: MNHEY, SVGAGI. The CDR3 sequence is 15 residues long. V lost 0 bases and J lost 1, with 7 bases in between. In DNA form, the CDR3 reads TGTGCCAGCAGTTACTCGCCAGGGAGCAATCAGCCCCAGCATTTT. Amino acid sequence: CASSYSPGSNQPQHF.